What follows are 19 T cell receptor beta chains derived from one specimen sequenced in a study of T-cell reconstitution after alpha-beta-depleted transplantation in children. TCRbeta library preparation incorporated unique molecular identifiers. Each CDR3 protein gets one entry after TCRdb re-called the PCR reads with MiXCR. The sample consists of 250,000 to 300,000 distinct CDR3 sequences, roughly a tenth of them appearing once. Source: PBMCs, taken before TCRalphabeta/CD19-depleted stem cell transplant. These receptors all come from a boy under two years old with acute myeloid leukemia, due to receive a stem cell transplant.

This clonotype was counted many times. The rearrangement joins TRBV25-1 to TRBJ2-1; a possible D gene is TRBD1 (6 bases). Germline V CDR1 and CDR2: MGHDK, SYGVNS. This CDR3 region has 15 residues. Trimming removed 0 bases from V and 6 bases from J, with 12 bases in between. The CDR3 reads CASSEYEQGFNEQFF. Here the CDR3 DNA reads TGTGCCAGCAGTGAATACGAACAGGGTTTCAATGAGCAGTTCTTC.

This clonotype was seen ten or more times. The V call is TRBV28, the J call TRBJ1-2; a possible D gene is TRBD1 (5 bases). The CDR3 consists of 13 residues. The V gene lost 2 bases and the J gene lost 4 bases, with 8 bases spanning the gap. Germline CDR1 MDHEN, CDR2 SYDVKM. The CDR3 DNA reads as TGTGCCAGCAGTTTACCCGGGACCTATGGCTACACCTTC. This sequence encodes CASSLPGTYGYTF.

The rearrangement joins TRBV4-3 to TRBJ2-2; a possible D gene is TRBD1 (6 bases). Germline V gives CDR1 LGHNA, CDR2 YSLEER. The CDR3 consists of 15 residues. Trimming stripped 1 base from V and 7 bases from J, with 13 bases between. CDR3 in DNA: TGCGCCAGCAGCCAAGTAACAGGGTCGAGCGGGGAGCTGTTTTTT. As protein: CASSQVTGSSGELFF.

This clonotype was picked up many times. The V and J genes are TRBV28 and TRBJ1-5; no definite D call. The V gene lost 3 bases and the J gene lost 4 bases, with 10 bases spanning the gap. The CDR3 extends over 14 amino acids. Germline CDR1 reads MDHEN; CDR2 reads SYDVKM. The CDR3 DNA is TGTGCCAGCAGTTTGAGGATAGGTAATCAGCCCCAGCATTTT. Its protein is CASSLRIGNQPQHF.

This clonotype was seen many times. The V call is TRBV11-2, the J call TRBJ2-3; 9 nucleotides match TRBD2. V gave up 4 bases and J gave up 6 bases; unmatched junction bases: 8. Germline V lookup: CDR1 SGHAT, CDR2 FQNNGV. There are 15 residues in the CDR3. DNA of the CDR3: TGTGCCAGCAGCTCAAGGGGACTAGCATCCGATACGCAGTATTTT. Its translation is CASSSRGLASDTQYF.

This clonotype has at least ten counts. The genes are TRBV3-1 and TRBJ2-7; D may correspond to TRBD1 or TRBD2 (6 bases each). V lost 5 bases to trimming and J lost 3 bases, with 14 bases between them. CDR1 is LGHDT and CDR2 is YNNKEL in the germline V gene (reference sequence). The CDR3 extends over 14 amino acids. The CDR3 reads CASSFGRGGYEQYF. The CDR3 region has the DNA TGTGCCAGCAGCTTCGGCAGGGGAGGCTACGAGCAGTACTTC.

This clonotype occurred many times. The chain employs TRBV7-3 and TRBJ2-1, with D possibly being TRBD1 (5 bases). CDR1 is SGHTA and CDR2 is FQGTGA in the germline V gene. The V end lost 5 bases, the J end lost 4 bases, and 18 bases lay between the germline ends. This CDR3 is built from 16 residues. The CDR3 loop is CASSQGYLGLYNEQFF. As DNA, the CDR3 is TGTGCCAGCAGCCAAGGGTATTTGGGGCTATACAATGAGCAGTTCTTC.

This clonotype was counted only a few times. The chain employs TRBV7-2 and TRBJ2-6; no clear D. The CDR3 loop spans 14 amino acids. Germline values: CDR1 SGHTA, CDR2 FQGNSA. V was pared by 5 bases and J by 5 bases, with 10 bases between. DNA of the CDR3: TGTGCCAGCAGCACTGGGGTTCGGGCCAACGTCCTGACTTTC. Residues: CASSTGVRANVLTF.

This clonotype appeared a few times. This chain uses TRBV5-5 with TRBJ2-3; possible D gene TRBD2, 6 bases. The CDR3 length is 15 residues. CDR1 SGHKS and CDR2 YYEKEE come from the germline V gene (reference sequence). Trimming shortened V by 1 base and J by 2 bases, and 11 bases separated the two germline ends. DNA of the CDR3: TGTGCCAGCAGCTTGAGTCTAGCGACCACAGATACGCAGTATTTT. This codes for CASSLSLATTDTQYF.

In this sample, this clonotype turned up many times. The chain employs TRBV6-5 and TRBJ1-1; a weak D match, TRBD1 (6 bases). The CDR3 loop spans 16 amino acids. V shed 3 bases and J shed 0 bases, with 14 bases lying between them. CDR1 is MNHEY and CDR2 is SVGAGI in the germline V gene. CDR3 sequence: CASSYDRQVMNTEAFF. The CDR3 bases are TGTGCCAGCAGTTATGACAGGCAAGTCATGAACACTGAAGCTTTCTTT.

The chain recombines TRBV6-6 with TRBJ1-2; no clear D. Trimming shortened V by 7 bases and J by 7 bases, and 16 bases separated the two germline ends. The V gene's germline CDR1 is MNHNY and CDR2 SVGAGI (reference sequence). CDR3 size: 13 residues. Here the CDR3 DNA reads TGTGCCAGCAAGTCAGGCCCCCTGGGTGGCTACACCTTC. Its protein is CASKSGPLGGYTF.

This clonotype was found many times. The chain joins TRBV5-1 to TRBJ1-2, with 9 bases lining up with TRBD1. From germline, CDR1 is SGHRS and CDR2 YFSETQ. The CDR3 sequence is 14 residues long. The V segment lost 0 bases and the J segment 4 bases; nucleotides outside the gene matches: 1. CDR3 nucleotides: TGCGCCAGCAGCTTGGGGACAGGGGCCTATGGCTACACCTTC. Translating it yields CASSLGTGAYGYTF.

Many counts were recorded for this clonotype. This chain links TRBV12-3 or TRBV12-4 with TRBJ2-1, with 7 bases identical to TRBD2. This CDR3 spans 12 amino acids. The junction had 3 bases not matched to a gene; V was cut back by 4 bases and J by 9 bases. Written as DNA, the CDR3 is TGTGCCAGCAGTTGGACTAGTCCTGAGCAGTTCTTC. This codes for CASSWTSPEQFF.

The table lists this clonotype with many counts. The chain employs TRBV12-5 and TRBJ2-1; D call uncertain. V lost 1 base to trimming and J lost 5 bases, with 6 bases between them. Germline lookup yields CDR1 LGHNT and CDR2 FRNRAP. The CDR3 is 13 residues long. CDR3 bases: TGTGCTAGTGGTTTGGCCCTGAACAATGAGCAGTTCTTC. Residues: CASGLALNNEQFF. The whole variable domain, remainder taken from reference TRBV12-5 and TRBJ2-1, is DARVTQTPRHKVTEMGQEVTMRCQPILGHNTVFWYRQTMMQGLELLAYFRNRAPLDDSGMPKDRFSAEMPDATLATLKIQPSEPRDSAVYFCASGLALNNEQFFGPGTRLTVL.

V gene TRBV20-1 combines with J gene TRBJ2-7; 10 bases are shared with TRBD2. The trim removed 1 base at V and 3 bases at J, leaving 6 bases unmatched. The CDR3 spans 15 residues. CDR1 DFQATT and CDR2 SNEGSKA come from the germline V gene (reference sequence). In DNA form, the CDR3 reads TGCAGTGCTAGAGCCCAACTAGCGGGGCACTACGAGCAGTACTTC. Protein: CSARAQLAGHYEQYF.

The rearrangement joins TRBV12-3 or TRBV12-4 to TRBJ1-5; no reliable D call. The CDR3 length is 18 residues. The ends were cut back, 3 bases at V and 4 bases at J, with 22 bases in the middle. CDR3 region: CASSFRAYGAGLNQPQHF. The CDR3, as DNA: TGTGCCAGCAGTTTTCGAGCTTATGGTGCCGGACTGAATCAGCCCCAGCATTTT.

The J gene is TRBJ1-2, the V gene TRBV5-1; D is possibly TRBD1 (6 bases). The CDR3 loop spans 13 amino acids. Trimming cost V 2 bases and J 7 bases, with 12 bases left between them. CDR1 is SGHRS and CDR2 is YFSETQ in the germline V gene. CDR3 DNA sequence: TGCGCCAGCAGCTTCACGGGGGCGGGTGGCTACACCTTC. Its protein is CASSFTGAGGYTF.

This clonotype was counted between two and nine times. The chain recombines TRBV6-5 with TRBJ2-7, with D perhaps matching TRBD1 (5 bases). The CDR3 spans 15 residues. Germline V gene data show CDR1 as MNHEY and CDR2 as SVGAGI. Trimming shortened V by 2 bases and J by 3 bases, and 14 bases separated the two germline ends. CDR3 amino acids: CASSYLGQTHYEQYF. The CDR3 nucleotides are TGTGCCAGCAGTTACCTCGGACAAACTCACTACGAGCAGTACTTC.

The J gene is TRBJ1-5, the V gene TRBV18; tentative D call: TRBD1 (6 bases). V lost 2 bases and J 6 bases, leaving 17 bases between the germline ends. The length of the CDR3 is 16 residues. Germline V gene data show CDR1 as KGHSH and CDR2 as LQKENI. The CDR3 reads CASSPLERGVGQPQHF. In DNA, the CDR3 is TGTGCCAGCTCACCATTGGAGAGGGGGGTGGGTCAGCCCCAGCATTTT.